The source of this T cell receptor (beta chain) is a study of blood T cell repertoires in COVID-19 (dated by TCRdb to about 2020). Background for the entire study: Samples from collaborators originated in the United States, Italy and Spain and spanned both the acute and convalescent phases of COVID-19. A de-identified subject ID, COVID-19 status, age in years and sex were almost always included in the sample metadata. The prospective study material was composed of cDNA or gDNA derived from T cells, B-cell-depleted T cells, or PBMCs. Where HLA class I and class II types were available, the types were taken from metadata supplied by the sample provider, not from assay-based typing. The samples were drawn from two sources: the first 160 participants of the ongoing ImmuneRACE study, and over 1,000 subjects contributed by 6 global collaborators. The repertoires were released in a freely available public database intended as a resource for research on the immune response to SARS-CoV-2. Deeply sampled blood TCRbeta repertoires from subjects exposed to, actively infected with, or recovered from COVID-19 were included in the dataset.

This clone was observed a few times. Its antigen is still unknown. Per-nucleotide qualities are absent, and no much larger clonotype sits a single base away. The immunoSEQ Assay, a bias-controlled multiplex PCR, was used to amplify TCRbeta CDR3 regions from genomic DNA. As for the original processing: Nucleated cell counts per sample were estimated from amplification of reference gene primers within the assay. To quantify the absolute abundance of each unique TCRbeta CDR3 rearrangement, sequence reads were collapsed and filtered. For each sample, productive Simpson clonality was calculated as the square root of Simpson's diversity index across productive rearrangements. TCRdb stores this immuneACCESS table with in-frame sequences only. Part of the clones is absent; in the studies checked, under half of the shortfall reflects unresolved V genes, and no reason is known for the rest. The V and J calls and clone size are taken from that table; D and trimming were inferred from the DNA. For this sample there are under 200,000 clones; roughly 80% appear just once. About 4.9% of the sample is taken by the ten largest.

The collaborating institutions used their own protocols to collect whole blood in K2EDTA tubes. Collaborator samples were shipped for TCRbeta analysis as frozen whole blood, isolated PBMCs, or DNA extracted from either sample type. The paper as a whole reports these results and caveats: How much clinical and demographic metadata was included differed by source and by participant, and the metadata was provided uncurated.

V lost 4 bases and J lost 0 bases, and the count of bases not matched to a germline gene is 20. From the cysteine up to the phenylalanine, the CDR3 has a length of 20 residues. Just CDR3 DNA is preserved here, 60 bases in frame from base 1. CDR1 and CDR2, looked up from the germline V gene, are SGHTS and YDEGEE. Sequencing was performed on peripheral blood. The chain employs TRBV5-8 and TRBJ2-5, and TRBD2 matches 8 of the central bases. The origin of this receptor is a woman in her thirties with acute or convalescent COVID-19. The bases read TGTGCCAGCAGCCGTGGTCGTATGCTAGCGGGTTCTTCGTACCAAGAGACCCAGTACTTC. This is translated as CASSRGRMLAGSSYQETQYF.